What follows is one TCR beta chain and its context. The data are from a study of blood T cell repertoires in COVID-19. Turning to the study itself: PBMCs, B-cell-depleted T cells, or T cells provided the cDNA or gDNA that made up the material.

The table came from immunoSEQ multiplex PCR; TCRdb's copy has only in-frame clones and leaves some out. This table holds about 150,000 clones, about 90% found once. The germline V gene has CDR1 MNHEY and CDR2 SMNVEV (reference sequence). The J segment lost 3 bases and the V segment lost 3 bases, leaving 1 base of the junction unmatched. This CDR3 has 15 amino acids. The chain uses TRBV27 and TRBJ2-3, with TRBD2 identical over 12 bases. The sample consisted of peripheral blood. The clonotype was recovered from a man aged 50 to 59 with acute or convalescent COVID-19. The CDR3 DNA follows: TGTGCCAGCAGTTTCGGGACTAGCGGGACAGATACGCAGTATTTT. Protein product: CASSFGTSGTDTQYF.